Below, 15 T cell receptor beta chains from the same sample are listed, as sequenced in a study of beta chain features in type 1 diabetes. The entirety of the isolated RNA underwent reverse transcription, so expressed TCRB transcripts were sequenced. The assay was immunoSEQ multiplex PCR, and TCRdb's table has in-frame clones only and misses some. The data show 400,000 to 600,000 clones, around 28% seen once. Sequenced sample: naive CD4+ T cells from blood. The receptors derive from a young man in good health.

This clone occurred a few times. The CDR3 spells CSVEAELGQPQHF. The DNA of the CDR3 is TGCAGCGTTGAAGCCGAATTGGGTCAGCCCCAGCATTTT. V is TRBV29-1 and J is TRBJ1-5; D gene unclear. Germline V gene sequence: CDR1 SQVTM, CDR2 ANQGSEA. The length of the CDR3 is 13 residues. The ends were cut back, 1 base at V and 6 bases at J, with 10 bases in the middle.

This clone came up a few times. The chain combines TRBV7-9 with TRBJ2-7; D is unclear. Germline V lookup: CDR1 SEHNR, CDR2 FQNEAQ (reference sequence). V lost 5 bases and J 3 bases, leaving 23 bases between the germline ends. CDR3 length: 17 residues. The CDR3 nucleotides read TGTGCCAGCAGCCGAACTATGGACGCAGGCACGAACTACGAGCAGTACTTC. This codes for CASSRTMDAGTNYEQYF. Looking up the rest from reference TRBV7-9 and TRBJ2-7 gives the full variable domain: DTGVSQNPRHKITKRGQNVTFRCDPISEHNRLYWYRQTLGQGPEFLTYFQNEAQLEKSRLLSDRFSAERPKGSFSTLEIQRTEQGDSAMYLCASSRTMDAGTNYEQYFGPGTRLTVT.

Here the CDR3 DNA reads TGTGCCACCAGCAGAGCTGACCGGGACAGGGACCACGAGCAGTACTTC. It is translated as CATSRADRDRDHEQYF. The chain joins TRBV15 to TRBJ2-7; 9 bases are a match to TRBD1. Per the germline V gene, CDR1 is LNHNV and CDR2 is YYDKDF (reference sequence). V lost 1 base, J lost 5 bases, and 9 bases stayed unmatched. CDR3 length: 16 residues.

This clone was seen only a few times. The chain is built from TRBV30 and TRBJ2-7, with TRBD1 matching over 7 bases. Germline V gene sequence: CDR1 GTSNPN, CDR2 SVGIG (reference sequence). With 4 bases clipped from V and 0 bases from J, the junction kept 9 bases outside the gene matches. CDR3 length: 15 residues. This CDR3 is CAWTKGAASSYEQYF. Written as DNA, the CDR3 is TGTGCCTGGACCAAGGGGGCAGCTAGCTCCTACGAGCAGTACTTC.

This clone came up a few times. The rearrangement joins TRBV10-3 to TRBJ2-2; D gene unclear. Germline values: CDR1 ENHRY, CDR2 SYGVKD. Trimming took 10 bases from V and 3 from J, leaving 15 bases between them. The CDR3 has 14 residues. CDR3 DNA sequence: TGTGCCAGCAAAACCTCATGGGACACCGGGGAGCTGTTTTTT. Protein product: CASKTSWDTGELFF.

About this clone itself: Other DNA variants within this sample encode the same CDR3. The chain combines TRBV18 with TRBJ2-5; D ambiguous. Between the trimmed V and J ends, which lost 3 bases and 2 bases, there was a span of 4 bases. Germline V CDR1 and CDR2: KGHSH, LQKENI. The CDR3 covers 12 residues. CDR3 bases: TGTGCCAGCTCACCTAGGCAAGAGACCCAGTACTTC. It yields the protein CASSPRQETQYF.

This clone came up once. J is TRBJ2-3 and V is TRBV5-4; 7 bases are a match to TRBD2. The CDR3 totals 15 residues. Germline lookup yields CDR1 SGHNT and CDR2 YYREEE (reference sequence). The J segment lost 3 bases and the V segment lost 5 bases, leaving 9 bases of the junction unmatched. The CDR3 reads CASRLAGGSTDTQYF. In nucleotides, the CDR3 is TGTGCCAGCAGGTTAGCGGGTGGCTCTACAGATACGCAGTATTTT.

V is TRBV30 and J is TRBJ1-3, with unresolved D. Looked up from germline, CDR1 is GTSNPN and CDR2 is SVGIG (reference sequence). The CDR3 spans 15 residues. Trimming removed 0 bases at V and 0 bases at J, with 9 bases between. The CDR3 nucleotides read TGTGCCTGGAGTGTAACCACGGTCTCTGGAAACACCATATATTTT. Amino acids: CAWSVTTVSGNTIYF.

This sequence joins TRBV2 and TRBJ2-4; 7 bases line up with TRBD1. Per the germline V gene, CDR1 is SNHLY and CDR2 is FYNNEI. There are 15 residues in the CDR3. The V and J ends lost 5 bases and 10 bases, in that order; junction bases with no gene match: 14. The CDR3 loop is CASSQQGTPHRIQYF. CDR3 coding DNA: TGTGCCAGCAGTCAACAGGGGACCCCACATCGAATTCAGTACTTC.

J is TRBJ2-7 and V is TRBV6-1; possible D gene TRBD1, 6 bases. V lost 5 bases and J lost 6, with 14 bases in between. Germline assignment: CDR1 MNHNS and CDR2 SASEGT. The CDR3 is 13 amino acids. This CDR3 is CASSMDSFLEQYF. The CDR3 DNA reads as TGTGCCAGCAGTATGGACAGTTTTCTCGAGCAGTACTTC.

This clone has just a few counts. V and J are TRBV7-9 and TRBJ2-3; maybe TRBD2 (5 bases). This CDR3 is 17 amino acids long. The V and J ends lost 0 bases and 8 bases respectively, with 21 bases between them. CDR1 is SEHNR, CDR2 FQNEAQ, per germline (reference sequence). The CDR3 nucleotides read TGTGCCAGCAGCTTAGCGAGAGGAGTCGATAGGAGGAGTACGCAGTATTTT. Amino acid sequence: CASSLARGVDRRSTQYF. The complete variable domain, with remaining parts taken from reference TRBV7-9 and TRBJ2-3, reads DTGVSQNPRHKITKRGQNVTFRCDPISEHNRLYWYRQTLGQGPEFLTYFQNEAQLEKSRLLSDRFSAERPKGSFSTLEIQRTEQGDSAMYLCASSLARGVDRRSTQYFGPGTRLTVL.

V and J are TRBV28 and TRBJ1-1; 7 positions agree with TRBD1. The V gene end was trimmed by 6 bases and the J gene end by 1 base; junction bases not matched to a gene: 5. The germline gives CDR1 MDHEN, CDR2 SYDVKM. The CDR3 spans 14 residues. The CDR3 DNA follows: TGTGCCAGCAGGCTTGACAGGGCGAACACTGAAGCTTTCTTT. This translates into CASRLDRANTEAFF. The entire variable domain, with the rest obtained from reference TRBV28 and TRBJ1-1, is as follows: DVKVTQSSRYLVKRTGEKVFLECVQDMDHENMFWYRQDPGLGLRLIYFSYDVKMKEKGDIPEGYSVSREKKERFSLILESASTNQTSMYLCASRLDRANTEAFFGQGTRLTVV.

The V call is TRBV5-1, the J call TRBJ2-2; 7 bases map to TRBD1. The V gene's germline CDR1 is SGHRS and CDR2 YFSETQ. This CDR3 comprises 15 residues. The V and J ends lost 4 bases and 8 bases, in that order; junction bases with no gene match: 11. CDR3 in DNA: TGCGCCAGCAGCACAGCTACAGGGGTTAAAGGGGAGCTGTTTTTT. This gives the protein CASSTATGVKGELFF.

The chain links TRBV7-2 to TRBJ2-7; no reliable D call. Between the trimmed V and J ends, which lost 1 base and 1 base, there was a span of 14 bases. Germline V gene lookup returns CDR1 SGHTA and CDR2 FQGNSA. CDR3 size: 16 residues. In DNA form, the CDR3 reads TGTGCCAGCAGCTTAGGGGCGATAGGGTTATCCTACGAGCAGTACTTC. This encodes CASSLGAIGLSYEQYF.

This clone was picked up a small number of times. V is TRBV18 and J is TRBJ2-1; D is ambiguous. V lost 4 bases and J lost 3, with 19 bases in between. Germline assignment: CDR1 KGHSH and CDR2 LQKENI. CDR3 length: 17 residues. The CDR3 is CASSRIPDPLNYNEQFF. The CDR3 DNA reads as TGTGCCAGCTCACGGATCCCGGACCCCCTTAACTACAATGAGCAGTTCTTC. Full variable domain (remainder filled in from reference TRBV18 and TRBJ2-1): NAGVMQNPRHLVRRRGQEARLRCSPMKGHSHVYWYRQLPEEGLKFMVYLQKENIIDESGMPKERFSAEFPKEGPSILRIQQVVRGDSAAYFCASSRIPDPLNYNEQFFGPGTRLTVL.